The rows below give T cell receptor beta chains drawn from one sample of a study of graft-versus-host responses after intestinal transplantation. Measured with immunoSEQ multiplex PCR; TCRdb has only the in-frame clones, and not every one. The sample lists under 15,000 clones, under 45% occurring once. Source: alloreactive CD8+ T cells from a mixed lymphocyte reaction culture, taken before intestinal transplant. The source is a human patient who received an intestinal transplant. The CDR3 runs from the conserved cysteine through the conserved F or W. D genes are given only for firm matches. For some rows the clone size is stated as once, few or many, or as a class when expanded; others skip it.

v_call	clone_size	d_call	j_call	cdr3_aa	cdr3_nt
TRBV7-3	NA	NA	TRBJ2-1	CASSLGLTSYNEQFF	TGTGCCAGCAGCTTAGGCCTTACCTCCTACAATGAGCAGTTCTTC
TRBV20-1	few	NA	TRBJ2-7	CSASFWGEQYF	TGCAGTGCTAGTTTCTGGGGGGAGCAGTACTTC
TRBV7-6	NA	NA	TRBJ2-7	CASSLSGDSSEQYF	TGTGCCAGCAGCCTCAGCGGGGACAGTTCCGAGCAGTACTTC
TRBV6-4	NA	NA	TRBJ2-7	CASSEEGVADLYEQYF	TGTGCCAGCAGTGAGGAGGGGGTTGCGGACCTTTACGAGCAGTACTTC
TRBV7-8	NA	NA	TRBJ2-7	CASSSPPYEQYF	TGTGCCAGCAGCTCGCCCCCCTACGAGCAGTACTTC
TRBV27	few	NA	TRBJ1-5	CASSLGSNQPQHF	TGTGCCAGCAGTTTAGGGTCTAATCAGCCCCAGCATTTT
TRBV7-9	NA	NA	TRBJ1-2	CAGSFPDRIDYGYTF	TGTGCCGGCAGCTTCCCTGACAGGATTGACTATGGCTACACCTTC
TRBV11-2	NA	TRBD1	TRBJ2-5	CASSLGRGRHLWETQYF	TGTGCCAGCAGCTTAGGCAGGGGGCGGCACTTGTGGGAGACCCAGTACTTC
TRBV27	NA	NA	TRBJ2-7	CASSLTGLSYEQYF	TGTGCCAGCAGTTTGACGGGACTTTCCTACGAGCAGTACTTC
TRBV13	NA	NA	TRBJ1-5	CASSLGRGSWPQHF	TGTGCCAGCAGCTTGGGGCGGGGTTCATGGCCCCAGCATTTT
TRBV5-6	NA	TRBD2	TRBJ2-1	CASSTGRANEQFF	TGTGCCAGCAGCACTGGGAGGGCCAATGAGCAGTTCTTC
TRBV11-2	NA	NA	TRBJ2-2	CASSLRVTTGELFF	TGTGCCAGCAGCTTACGAGTAACCACCGGGGAGCTGTTTTTT
TRBV5-4	NA	TRBD2	TRBJ2-3	CASSLAGSGSGGDTQYF	TGTGCCAGCAGCTTGGCCGGTAGCGGGAGTGGTGGAGATACGCAGTATTTT
TRBV7-2	NA	TRBD2	TRBJ2-7	CASSSKGTSGRPYEQYF	TGTGCCAGCAGCTCAAAAGGGACTAGCGGGAGGCCCTACGAGCAGTACTTC
TRBV5-5	medium-sized	TRBD1	TRBJ2-7	CASSADRGRNEQYF	TGTGCCAGCAGCGCTGACAGGGGGCGGAACGAGCAGTACTTC
TRBV5-5	NA	NA	TRBJ2-7	CASSTGTNTYEQYF	TGTGCCAGCAGTACCGGGACAAACACCTACGAGCAGTACTTC
TRBV28	NA	NA	TRBJ1-1	CATVPRVNTEAFF	TGTGCCACCGTTCCCAGGGTAAACACTGAAGCTTTCTTT
TRBV28	NA	TRBD1	TRBJ2-6	CASADRAPFSGANVLTF	TGTGCCAGTGCCGACAGGGCTCCTTTCTCTGGGGCCAACGTCCTGACTTTC
TRBV2	NA	TRBD1	TRBJ1-1	CASSETGTGMGAFF	TGTGCCAGCAGTGAAACCGGGACAGGGATGGGAGCTTTCTTT
TRBV5-7	few	NA	TRBJ1-2	CASSCGRPMSDTYGYTF	TGTGCCAGCAGCTGTGGGAGGCCCATGAGTGATACCTATGGCTACACCTTC